This T cell receptor beta chain was identified during a study of OX40 agonist ivuxolimab in advanced cancers. Findings and caveats of the study: Relative to CD4+ cells, CD8+ T cells on average had more expanded clones.

Anyone with autoimmune disease history or systemic immunosuppression was excluded. The table came from immunoSEQ multiplex PCR; TCRdb's copy has only in-frame clones and leaves some out. Of 90,000 or so clones listed, roughly 89% are singletons. The germline V and J ends were trimmed by 5 bases and 5 bases, with 10 bases remaining between them. The V gene's germline CDR1 is SGHNT and CDR2 YENEEA. The CDR3 runs 13 residues. This clone was detected once. Its antigen is unidentified. The specimen comprised CD4+ or CD8+ T cells sorted from blood, sampled in a trial of the OX40 agonist ivuxolimab. This receptor was taken from an adult with an advanced solid tumor such as melanoma, head and neck, liver or kidney cancer. This chain connects TRBV11-3 to TRBJ2-1; D is ambiguous. CDR3 protein: CASSRSKNNEQFF. The DNA for the CDR3 is TGTGCCAGCAGCCGAAGTAAGAACAATGAGCAGTTCTTC.